Here is one T cell receptor beta chain with its context. The PCR ran on 60 Vbeta and 13 Jbeta primers. Clones were read by immunoSEQ multiplex PCR, and TCRdb kept only the in-frame ones, dropping some. The sample lists about 150,000 clones; 80% were seen once. This sample was included in a study of cytomegalovirus exposure and HLA in healthy donors. V trimming: 3 bases; J trimming: 3 bases; junction bases outside the gene matches: 2. Germline CDR1 MNHEY, CDR2 SMNVEV (reference sequence). The CDR3 has 13 residues. The chain joins TRBV27 to TRBJ2-7, with 7 nucleotides matching TRBD2. Material for sequencing was PBMCs. This receptor was obtained from a male donor in good health and CMV-seropositive. CDR3 coding DNA: TGTGCCAGCAGTTTCCAGCGGGACTACGAGCAGTACTTC. The encoded protein is CASSFQRDYEQYF.